This T cell receptor (beta chain) came from a study of liver allograft versus peripheral blood T cells. Whole-study context: Recipients' peripheral blood supplied the T cell receptor repertoires against which those in transplanted livers were compared.

Regarding the study as a whole: Within liver allografts, T cell receptor repertoires were reportedly different from those in peripheral blood.

As to this clonotype: The antigen is undetermined.

This CDR3 has 15 amino acids. Trimming pared 3 bases from V and 8 bases from J, leaving 14 bases between. TCRdb recomputed calls from the reads with MiXCR, one row per CDR3 protein. Of some 14,000 distinct CDR3 sequences in the sample, about 18% were seen once. This TCR was sampled from a human patient who had a liver transplant. The graft donor may have given rise to some T cells. The rearrangement uses TRBV12-3 or TRBV12-4 and TRBJ1-6; D is uncertain. In DNA, the CDR3 is TGTGCCAGCAGTTTGAACCAGAATCGGGATTCACCCCTCCACTTT. This sequence encodes CASSLNQNRDSPLHF.